In its sample, the clone carrying this T cell receptor (beta chain) was seen a few times. Its antigen remains unknown. These data are taken from a study of post-analysis software for immune sequencing data. Presence of unique molecular identifiers characterized the TCR beta cDNA libraries. Using its own MiXCR run on the PCR reads, TCRdb lists one record per CDR3 protein. The data contain 650,000 to 850,000 distinct CDR3 sequences, 40% to 55% of them singletons. The study, taken as a whole, reports: Controls significantly exceeded multiple sclerosis patients in normalized Chao1 diversity. Controls showed lower frequencies than patients for a few TRBV segments, and TRBV5-6, TRBV5-1 and TRBV20-1 were among these.

V shed 2 bases, J shed 2 bases, and the junction held 6 bases outside the gene matches. CDR3 length: 16 amino acids. Looked up from germline, CDR1 is MGHRA and CDR2 is YSYEKL. Sequencing was carried out using blood. This rearrangement joins TRBV4-1 to TRBJ2-5, with 9 nucleotides matching TRBD1. The TCR was taken from a girl aged 10-17 years with multiple sclerosis. CDR3 sequence (DNA): TGCGCCAGCAGCCAACGGGGGGACAGGGCACAAGAGACCCAGTACTTC. It is translated as CASSQRGDRAQETQYF.